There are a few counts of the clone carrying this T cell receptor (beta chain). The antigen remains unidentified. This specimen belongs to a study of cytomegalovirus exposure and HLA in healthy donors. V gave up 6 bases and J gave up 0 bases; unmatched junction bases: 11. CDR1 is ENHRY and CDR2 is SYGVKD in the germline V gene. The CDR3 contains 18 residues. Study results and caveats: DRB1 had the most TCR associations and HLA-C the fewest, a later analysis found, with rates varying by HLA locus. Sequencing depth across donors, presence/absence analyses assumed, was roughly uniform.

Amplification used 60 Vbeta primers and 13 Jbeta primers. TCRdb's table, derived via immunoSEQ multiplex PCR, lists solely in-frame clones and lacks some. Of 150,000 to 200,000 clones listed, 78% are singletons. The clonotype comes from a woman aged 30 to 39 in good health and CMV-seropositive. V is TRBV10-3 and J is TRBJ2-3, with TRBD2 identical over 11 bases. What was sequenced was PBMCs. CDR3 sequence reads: CAISRGLAGVTSTDTQYF. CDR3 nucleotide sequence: TGTGCCATCAGCCGCGGACTAGCGGGTGTTACTAGCACAGATACGCAGTATTTT.